These 10 T cell receptor beta chains originate from one sample sequenced in a study of Ad26.COV2.S vaccination and SARS-CoV-2 variants. The data were produced by immunoSEQ multiplex PCR, yet TCRdb's version contains in-frame clones alone and is incomplete. This repertoire shows fewer than 800,000 clones, around 90% found once; its top ten account for about 1.5%. Described treatment: around 19 received Ad26.COV2.S at low or high dose, single or two shots; 5 received placebo; per-sample allocation not given. All samples were drawn on day 63, counting from the first vaccine or placebo injection. The material sequenced was peripheral blood, taken in a trial of Ad26.COV2.S vaccine versus placebo. The receptors derive from a person between 18 and 60 years old who received the Ad26.COV2.S COVID-19 vaccine or a placebo.

The V gene is TRBV29-1, the J gene TRBJ2-3; 7 nucleotides align to TRBD1. CDR3 length equals 15 residues. The V segment lost 0 bases and the J segment 2 bases; nucleotides outside the gene matches: 5. Looked up from germline, CDR1 is SQVTM and CDR2 is ANQGSEA. The CDR3 loop is CSVEEGDRTTDTQYF. In nucleotides, the CDR3 is TGCAGCGTTGAAGAGGGGGACAGAACCACAGATACGCAGTATTTT.

The gene calls are TRBV5-1 and TRBJ2-2, with TRBD2 as a possible D gene (5 bases). The CDR3 is made up of 15 amino acids. Germline CDR1 and CDR2: SGHRS and YFSETQ. V lost 0 bases, J lost 8 bases, and 14 bases lay in between. The CDR3 DNA follows: TGCGCCAGCAGCTTGGAGGGCTCACTAGTAGGGGAGCTGTTTTTT. As protein: CASSLEGSLVGELFF.

The CDR3: CASSPHSGAGNTEAFF. The CDR3 DNA is TGTGCCAGCAGCCCACACTCGGGGGCGGGGAACACTGAAGCTTTCTTT. The chain has TRBV7-2 and TRBJ1-1; perhaps TRBD1 as D (6 bases). Per germline, CDR1 SGHTA and CDR2 FQGNSA. The CDR3 totals 16 residues. Between the trimmed V and J ends, which lost 5 bases and 1 base, there was a span of 17 bases. Combining the CDR3 with reference TRBV7-2 and TRBJ1-1 gives the whole variable domain GAGVSQSPSNKVTEKGKDVELRCDPISGHTALYWYRQSLGQGLEFLIYFQGNSAPDKSGLPSDRFSAERTGGSVSTLTIQRTQQEDSAVYLCASSPHSGAGNTEAFFGQGTRLTVV.

The genes are TRBV30 and TRBJ2-7; no clear D gene. Trimming took off 3 bases at V and 3 bases at J, with 6 bases between the two ends. There are 11 residues in the CDR3. CDR1 GTSNPN and CDR2 SVGIG come from the germline V gene (reference sequence). The CDR3 is CAWRKGYEQYF. DNA of the CDR3: TGTGCCTGGAGAAAAGGCTACGAGCAGTACTTC.

The gene calls are TRBV6-2 or TRBV6-3 and TRBJ1-2; tentatively, D is TRBD1 (5 bases). V was clipped by 3 bases and J by 4 bases, with 12 bases between them. The CDR3 covers 14 residues. Germline CDR1 is MNHEY and CDR2 is SVGEGT. The CDR3 DNA follows: TGTGCCAGCAGTTATCAGGGTCCAATCTATGGCTACACCTTC. Its protein is CASSYQGPIYGYTF.

This rearrangement joins TRBV30 to TRBJ1-1, with a possible D match to TRBD1 (6 bases). The V end was cut by 0 bases, the J end by 6 bases, with 14 bases between. This CDR3 has 14 amino acids. CDR1 is GTSNPN, CDR2 SVGIG, per germline (reference sequence). CDR3 nucleotides: TGTGCCTGGAGTGTACGGGGGGGCCCCTCTGAAGCTTTCTTT. This sequence encodes CAWSVRGGPSEAFF.

V gene TRBV7-9 combines with J gene TRBJ1-3, with D uncertain. CDR1 is SEHNR, CDR2 FQNEAQ, per germline (reference sequence). V gave up 5 bases and J gave up 0 bases, with 20 bases separating them. The CDR3 extends over 18 amino acids. The CDR3 protein is CASSHKFGDPISGNTIYF. CDR3 nucleotides: TGTGCCAGCAGCCACAAATTTGGCGATCCGATCTCTGGAAACACCATATATTTT.

This clone came up once. J is TRBJ1-6 and V is TRBV15, with no clear D. The germline CDR1 and CDR2 sequences are LNHNV and YYDKDF (reference sequence). V was cut by 9 bases and J by 5 bases, with 23 bases left in between. The CDR3 runs to 17 residues. The chain's CDR3 is CATVIFEDDGDNSPLHF. CDR3 sequence (DNA): TGTGCCACTGTAATATTTGAGGATGACGGAGATAATTCACCCCTCCACTTT.

This chain uses TRBV29-1 with TRBJ2-5, with a tentative D call TRBD2 (6 bases). The CDR3 runs to 15 residues. Germline V gives CDR1 SQVTM, CDR2 ANQGSEA. V dropped 6 bases and J dropped 0 bases, with 17 bases sitting between them. The CDR3 loop is CSVPDWRENQETQYF. In nucleotides, the CDR3 is TGCAGCGTCCCCGACTGGCGGGAAAACCAAGAGACCCAGTACTTC.

The gene calls are TRBV12-3 or TRBV12-4 and TRBJ2-3; D is undetermined. V gave up 3 bases and J gave up 4 bases, with 5 bases separating them. This CDR3 is built from 12 residues. This chain's CDR3 is CASSFSADTQYF. As DNA, the CDR3 is TGTGCCAGCAGTTTCTCGGCAGATACGCAGTATTTT.